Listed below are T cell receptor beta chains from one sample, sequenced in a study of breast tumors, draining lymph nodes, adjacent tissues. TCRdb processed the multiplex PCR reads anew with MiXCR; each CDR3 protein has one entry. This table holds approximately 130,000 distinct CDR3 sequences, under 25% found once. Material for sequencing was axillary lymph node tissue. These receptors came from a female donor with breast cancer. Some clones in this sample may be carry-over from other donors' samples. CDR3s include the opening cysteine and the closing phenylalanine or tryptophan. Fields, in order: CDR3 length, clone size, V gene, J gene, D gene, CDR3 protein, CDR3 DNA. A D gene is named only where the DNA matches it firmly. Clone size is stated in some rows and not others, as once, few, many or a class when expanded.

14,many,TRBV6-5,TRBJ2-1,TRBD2,CASSLSGHYNEQFF,TGTGCCAGCAGCCTTAGCGGGCACTACAATGAGCAGTTCTTC
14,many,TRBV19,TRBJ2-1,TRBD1,CASSITGQYNEQFF,TGTGCCAGTAGTATTACGGGACAGTACAATGAGCAGTTCTTC
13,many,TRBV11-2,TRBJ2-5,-,CASSLGPAETQYF,TGTGCCAGCAGCTTAGGCCCAGCAGAGACCCAGTACTTC
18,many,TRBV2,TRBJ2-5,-,CASSESVQGPASHETQYF,TGTGCCAGCAGTGAATCGGTCCAGGGGCCTGCTAGCCATGAGACCCAGTACTTC
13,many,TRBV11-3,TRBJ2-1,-,CASSAKGGSEQFF,TGTGCCAGCAGCGCGAAAGGGGGAAGTGAGCAGTTCTTC
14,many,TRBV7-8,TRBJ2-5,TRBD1,CASSRVRGRETQYF,TGTGCCAGCAGCCGAGTTAGGGGGCGAGAGACCCAGTACTTC
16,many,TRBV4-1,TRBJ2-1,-,CASSQGVAVSYNEQFF,TGCGCCAGCAGCCAGGGAGTAGCGGTCTCCTACAATGAGCAGTTCTTC
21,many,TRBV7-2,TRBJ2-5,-,CASSPRGRGRDLLANQETQYF,TGTGCCAGCAGCCCTAGAGGCAGGGGGCGCGACCTACTAGCGAACCAAGAGACCCAGTACTTC
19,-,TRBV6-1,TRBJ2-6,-,CASLYAQGKGGSGANVLTF,TGTGCCAGCCTTTACGCCCAGGGGAAAGGGGGCTCTGGGGCCAACGTCCTGACTTTC
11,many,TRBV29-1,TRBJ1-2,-,CSVATNYGYTF,TGCAGCGTTGCGACTAACTATGGCTACACCTTC
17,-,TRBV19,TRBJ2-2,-,CASSISRTGAGTGELFF,TGTGCCAGTAGTATATCCCGTACGGGGGCGGGGACCGGGGAGCTGTTTTTT
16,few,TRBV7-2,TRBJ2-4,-,CASSLGAGKDKNIQYF,TGTGCCAGCAGCTTAGGCGCGGGAAAGGACAAAAACATTCAGTACTTC
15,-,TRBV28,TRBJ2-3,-,CASSLSLAGTDTQYF,TGTGCCAGCAGTTTAAGTCTGGCTGGCACAGATACGCAGTATTTT
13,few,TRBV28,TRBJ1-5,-,CASSWDKNQPQHF,TGTGCCAGCAGCTGGGACAAGAATCAGCCCCAGCATTTT
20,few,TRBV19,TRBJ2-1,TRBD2,CASSIRQTSGRKSSYNEQFF,TGTGCCAGTAGTATCCGTCAGACTAGCGGGAGGAAGAGCTCCTACAATGAGCAGTTCTTC
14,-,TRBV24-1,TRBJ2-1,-,CATSDSGYPNEQFF,TGTGCCACCAGTGATTCGGGCTACCCCAATGAGCAGTTCTTC
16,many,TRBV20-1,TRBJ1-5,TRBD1,CSAREGTGVSNQPQHF,TGCAGTGCTAGGGAGGGGACAGGGGTTTCAAATCAGCCCCAGCATTTT
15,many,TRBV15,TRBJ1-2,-,CATSRADSRFYGYTF,TGTGCCACCAGCAGAGCGGACAGCCGATTCTATGGCTACACCTTC
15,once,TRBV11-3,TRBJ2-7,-,CTSSLRSGVSYGQYF,TGTACCAGCAGCTTAAGGTCCGGAGTCTCCTACGGGCAGTACTTC
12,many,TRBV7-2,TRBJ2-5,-,CASQQGWETQYF,TGTGCCAGCCAACAGGGCTGGGAGACCCAGTACTTC
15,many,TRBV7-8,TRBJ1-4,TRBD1,CASSLMGTERGKLFF,TGTGCCAGCAGCTTGATGGGGACAGAGAGGGGAAAACTGTTTTTT
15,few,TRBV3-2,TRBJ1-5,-,CASSQGEGYNQPQHF,TGTGCCAGCAGCCAAGGGGAGGGCTACAATCAGCCCCAGCATTTT
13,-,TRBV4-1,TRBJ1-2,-,CASSQTDSFGYTF,TGCGCCAGCAGCCAAACGGACAGTTTCGGCTACACCTTC
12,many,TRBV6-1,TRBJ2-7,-,CASTNHLHEQYF,TGTGCCAGCACAAATCACTTGCACGAGCAGTACTTC
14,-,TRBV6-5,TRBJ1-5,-,CASSYSGQNRPQHF,TGTGCCAGCAGTTACTCGGGTCAGAATCGGCCCCAGCATTTT
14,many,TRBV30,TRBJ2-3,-,CACNRGASTDTQYF,TGTGCCTGCAACCGGGGGGCTAGCACAGATACGCAGTATTTT
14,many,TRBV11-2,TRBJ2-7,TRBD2,CASSSRTSSYEQYF,TGTGCCAGCAGCTCCAGGACTAGCTCCTACGAGCAGTACTTC
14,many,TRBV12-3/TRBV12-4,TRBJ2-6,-,CATTEGSGANVLTF,TGTGCCACCACGGAAGGTTCTGGGGCCAACGTCCTGACTTTC
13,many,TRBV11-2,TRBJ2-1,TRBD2,CASRHSGRPRQFF,TGTGCCAGCAGACATAGCGGGAGGCCACGGCAGTTCTTC
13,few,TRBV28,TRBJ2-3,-,CASRQTFPDTQYF,TGTGCCAGCAGGCAAACGTTTCCAGATACGCAGTATTTT
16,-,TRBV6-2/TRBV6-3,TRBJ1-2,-,CASSYSRDLKAYGYTF,TGTGCCAGCAGTTACTCGAGGGACCTGAAGGCATATGGCTACACCTTC
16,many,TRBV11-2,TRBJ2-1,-,CASSLEVERSYNEQFF,TGTGCCAGCAGCTTAGAAGTAGAAAGATCCTACAATGAGCAGTTCTTC
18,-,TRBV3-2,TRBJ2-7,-,CASSKSPKVSGLAYEQYF,TGTGCCAGCAGCAAAAGCCCAAAGGTGTCAGGCCTCGCCTACGAGCAGTACTTC
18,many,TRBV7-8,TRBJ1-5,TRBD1,CASSLVDKGQGGYQPQHF,TGTGCCAGCAGCTTAGTGGACAAGGGACAGGGGGGATATCAGCCCCAGCATTTT
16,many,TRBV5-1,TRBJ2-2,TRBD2,CASSLWAGANTGELFF,TGCGCCAGCAGCTTGTGGGCGGGAGCGAACACCGGGGAGCTGTTTTTT
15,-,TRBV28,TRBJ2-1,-,CASSPGGAGYNEQFF,TGTGCCAGCAGTCCTGGGGGGGCAGGCTACAATGAGCAGTTCTTC
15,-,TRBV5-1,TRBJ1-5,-,CASPGTSGHTDTQHF,TGCGCCAGTCCTGGGACTAGCGGACACACAGATACGCAGCATTTT
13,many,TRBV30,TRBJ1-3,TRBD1,CAWSGQGGNTIYF,TGTGCCTGGAGTGGACAGGGTGGAAACACCATATATTTT
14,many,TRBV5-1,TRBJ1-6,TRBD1,CASSLDRGGSPLHF,TGCGCCAGCAGCTTGGACAGGGGTGGGTCACCCCTCCACTTT
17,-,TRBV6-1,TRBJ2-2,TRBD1,CASSEAGTGLFGGELFF,TGTGCCAGCAGTGAAGCCGGGACAGGTCTGTTCGGCGGGGAGCTGTTTTTT
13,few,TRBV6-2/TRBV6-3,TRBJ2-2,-,CASSQRNTGELFF,TGTGCCAGCAGCCAAAGAAACACCGGGGAGCTGTTTTTT
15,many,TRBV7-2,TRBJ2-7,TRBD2,CASSGGLAGIYEQYF,TGTGCCAGCAGCGGGGGACTAGCGGGGATCTACGAGCAGTACTTC
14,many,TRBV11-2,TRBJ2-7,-,CASSSPDRSYEQYF,TGTGCCAGCAGCTCCCCGGACCGCTCCTACGAGCAGTACTTC
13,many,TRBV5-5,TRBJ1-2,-,CASSRDGGTGYTF,TGTGCCAGCAGTCGGGACGGGGGGACGGGCTACACCTTC
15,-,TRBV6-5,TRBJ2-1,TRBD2,CASRRGGLAGDEQFF,TGTGCCAGCCGGAGGGGGGGACTAGCGGGAGATGAGCAGTTCTTC
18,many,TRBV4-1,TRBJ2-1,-,CASSQVLALTPTGHEQFF,TGCGCCAGCAGCCAAGTCCTAGCGCTCACCCCTACGGGACATGAGCAGTTCTTC